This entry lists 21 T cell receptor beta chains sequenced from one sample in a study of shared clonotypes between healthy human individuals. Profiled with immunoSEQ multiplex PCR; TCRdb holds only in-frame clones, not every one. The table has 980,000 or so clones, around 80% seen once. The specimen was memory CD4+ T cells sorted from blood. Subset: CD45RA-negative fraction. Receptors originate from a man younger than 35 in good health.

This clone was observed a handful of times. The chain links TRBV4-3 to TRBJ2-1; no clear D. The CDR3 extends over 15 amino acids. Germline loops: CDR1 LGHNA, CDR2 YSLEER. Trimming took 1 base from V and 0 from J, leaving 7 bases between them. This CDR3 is CASSQAKSSYNEQFF. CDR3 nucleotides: TGCGCCAGCAGCCAAGCGAAGAGCTCCTACAATGAGCAGTTCTTC.

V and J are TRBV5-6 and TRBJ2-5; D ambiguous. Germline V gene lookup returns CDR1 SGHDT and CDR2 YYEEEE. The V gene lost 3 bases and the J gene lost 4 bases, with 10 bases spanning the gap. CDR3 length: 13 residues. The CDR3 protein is CASSSRMGETQYF. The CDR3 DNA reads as TGTGCCAGCAGCTCTAGGATGGGAGAGACCCAGTACTTC.

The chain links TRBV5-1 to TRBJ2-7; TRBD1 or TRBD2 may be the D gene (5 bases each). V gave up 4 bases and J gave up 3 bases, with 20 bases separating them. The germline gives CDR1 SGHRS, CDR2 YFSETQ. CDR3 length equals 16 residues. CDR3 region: CASSNTGTGGFYEQYF. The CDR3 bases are TGCGCCAGCAGCAATACCGGGACCGGAGGCTTCTACGAGCAGTACTTC.

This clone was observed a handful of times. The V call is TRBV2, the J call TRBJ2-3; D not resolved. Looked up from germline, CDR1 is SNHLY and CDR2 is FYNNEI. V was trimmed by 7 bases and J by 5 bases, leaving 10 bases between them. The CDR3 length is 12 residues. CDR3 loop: CASTPGGDTQYF. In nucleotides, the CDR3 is TGTGCCAGCACCCCCGGCGGAGATACGCAGTATTTT.

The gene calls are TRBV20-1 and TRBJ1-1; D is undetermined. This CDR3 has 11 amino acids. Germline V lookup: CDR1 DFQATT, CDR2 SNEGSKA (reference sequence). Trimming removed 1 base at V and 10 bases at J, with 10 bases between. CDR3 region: CSARVGGSAFF. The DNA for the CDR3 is TGCAGTGCTAGAGTTGGCGGCTCAGCTTTCTTT.

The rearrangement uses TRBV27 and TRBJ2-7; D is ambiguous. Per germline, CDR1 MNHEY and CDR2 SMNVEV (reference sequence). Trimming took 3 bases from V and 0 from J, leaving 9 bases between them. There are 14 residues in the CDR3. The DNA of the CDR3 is TGTGCCAGCAGTTTGGACGGCTTCTCCTACGAGCAGTACTTC. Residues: CASSLDGFSYEQYF.

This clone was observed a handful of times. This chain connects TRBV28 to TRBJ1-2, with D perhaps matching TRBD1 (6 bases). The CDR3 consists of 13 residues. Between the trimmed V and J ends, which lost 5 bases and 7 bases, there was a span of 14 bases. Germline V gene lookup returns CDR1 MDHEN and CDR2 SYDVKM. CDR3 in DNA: TGTGCCAGCAGTCTAAACAGGGAAAGTGGCTACACCTTC. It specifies CASSLNRESGYTF.

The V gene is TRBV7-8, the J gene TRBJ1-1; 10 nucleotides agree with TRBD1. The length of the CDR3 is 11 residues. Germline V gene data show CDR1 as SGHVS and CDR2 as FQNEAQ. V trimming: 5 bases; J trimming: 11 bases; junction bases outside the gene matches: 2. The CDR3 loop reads CASSPGQGAFF. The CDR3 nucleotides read TGTGCCAGCAGCCCGGGACAGGGGGCTTTCTTT.

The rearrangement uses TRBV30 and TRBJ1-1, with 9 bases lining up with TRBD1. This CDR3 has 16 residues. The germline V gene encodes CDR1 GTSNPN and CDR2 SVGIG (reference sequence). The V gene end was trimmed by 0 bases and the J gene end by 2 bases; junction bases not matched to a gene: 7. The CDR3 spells CAWSVQGAGFNTEAFF. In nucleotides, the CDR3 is TGTGCCTGGAGTGTACAGGGGGCCGGATTCAACACTGAAGCTTTCTTT.

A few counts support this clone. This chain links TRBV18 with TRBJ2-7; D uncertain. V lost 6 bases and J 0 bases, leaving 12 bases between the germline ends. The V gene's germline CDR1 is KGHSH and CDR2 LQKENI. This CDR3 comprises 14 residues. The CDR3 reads CASSRVRSSYEQYF. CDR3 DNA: TGTGCCAGCTCTCGAGTCAGGAGCTCCTACGAGCAGTACTTC.

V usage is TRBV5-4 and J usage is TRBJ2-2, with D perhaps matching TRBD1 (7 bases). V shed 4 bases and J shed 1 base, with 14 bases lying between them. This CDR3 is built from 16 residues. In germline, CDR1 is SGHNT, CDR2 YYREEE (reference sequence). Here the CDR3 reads CASSLGGQQNTGELFF. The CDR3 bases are TGTGCCAGCAGCCTGGGGGGACAGCAGAACACCGGGGAGCTGTTTTTT.

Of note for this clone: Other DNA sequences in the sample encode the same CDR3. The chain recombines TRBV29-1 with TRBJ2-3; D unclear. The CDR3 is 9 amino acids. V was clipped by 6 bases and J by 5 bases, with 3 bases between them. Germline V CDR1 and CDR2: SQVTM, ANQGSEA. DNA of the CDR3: TGCAGCGTAGGAGATACGCAGTATTTT. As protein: CSVGDTQYF.

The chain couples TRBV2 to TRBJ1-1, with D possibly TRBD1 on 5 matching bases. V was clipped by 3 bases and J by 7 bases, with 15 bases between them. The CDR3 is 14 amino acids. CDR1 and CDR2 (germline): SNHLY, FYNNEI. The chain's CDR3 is CASSDGRVYLEAFF. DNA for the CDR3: TGTGCCAGCAGTGATGGCAGGGTCTATCTTGAAGCTTTCTTT.

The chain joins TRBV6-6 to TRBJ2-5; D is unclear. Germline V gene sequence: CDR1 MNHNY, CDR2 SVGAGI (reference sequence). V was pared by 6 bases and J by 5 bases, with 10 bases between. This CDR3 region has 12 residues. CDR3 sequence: CASRFDRETQYF. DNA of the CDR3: TGTGCCAGCAGATTCGATAGGGAGACCCAGTACTTC.

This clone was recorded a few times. The CDR3 bases are TGTGCCAGCAAACGGGACCCAAACTATGGCTACACCTTC. Amino acids: CASKRDPNYGYTF. The V gene is TRBV6-1, the J gene TRBJ1-2; D might be TRBD1 (5 bases). CDR3 length: 13 amino acids. Per germline, CDR1 MNHNS and CDR2 SASEGT. Trimming removed 7 bases from V and 2 bases from J, with 11 bases in between.

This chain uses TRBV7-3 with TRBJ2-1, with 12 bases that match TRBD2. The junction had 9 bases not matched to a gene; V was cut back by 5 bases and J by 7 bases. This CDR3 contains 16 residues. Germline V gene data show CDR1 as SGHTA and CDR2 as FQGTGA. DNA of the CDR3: TGTGCCAGCAGCCCGGGCGCGACTAGCGGGAGTAATGAGCAGTTCTTC. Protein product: CASSPGATSGSNEQFF.

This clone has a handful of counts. The CDR3 region is CASSPTTVNTEAFF. CDR3 in DNA: TGTGCCAGTAGTCCCACAACAGTGAACACTGAAGCTTTCTTT. The chain has TRBV19 and TRBJ1-1; D is uncertain. This CDR3 spans 14 amino acids. CDR1 and CDR2 from the germline V gene are LNHDA and SQIVND (reference sequence). Trimming cost V 5 bases and J 0 bases, with 10 bases left between them.

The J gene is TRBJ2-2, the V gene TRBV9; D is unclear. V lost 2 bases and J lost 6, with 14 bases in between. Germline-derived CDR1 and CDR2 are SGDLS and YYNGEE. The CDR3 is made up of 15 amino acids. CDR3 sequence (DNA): TGTGCCAGCAGCGTCGGAAGTCTCGGTGCCGGGGAGCTGTTTTTT. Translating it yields CASSVGSLGAGELFF. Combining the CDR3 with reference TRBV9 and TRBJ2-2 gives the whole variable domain DSGVTQTPKHLITATGQRVTLRCSPRSGDLSVYWYQQSLDQGLQFLIQYYNGEERAKGNILERFSAQQFPDLHSELNLSSLELGDSALYFCASSVGSLGAGELFFGEGSRLTVL.

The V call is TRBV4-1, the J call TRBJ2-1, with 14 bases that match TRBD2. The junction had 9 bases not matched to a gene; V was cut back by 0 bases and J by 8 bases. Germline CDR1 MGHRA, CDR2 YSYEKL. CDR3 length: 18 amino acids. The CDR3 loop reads CASSQEWDGTSGSDEQFF. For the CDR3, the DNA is TGCGCCAGCAGCCAAGAATGGGACGGGACTAGCGGGAGCGATGAGCAGTTCTTC.

The CDR3 loop reads CASSKDSGRVRETQYF. The CDR3, as DNA: TGTGCCAGCAGCAAAGATAGCGGGAGGGTGAGGGAGACCCAGTACTTC. The rearrangement links TRBV11-2 to TRBJ2-5; TRBD2 matches 11 bases. The junction had 10 bases not matched to a gene; V was cut back by 5 bases and J by 5 bases. In germline, CDR1 is SGHAT, CDR2 FQNNGV. CDR3 size: 16 residues.

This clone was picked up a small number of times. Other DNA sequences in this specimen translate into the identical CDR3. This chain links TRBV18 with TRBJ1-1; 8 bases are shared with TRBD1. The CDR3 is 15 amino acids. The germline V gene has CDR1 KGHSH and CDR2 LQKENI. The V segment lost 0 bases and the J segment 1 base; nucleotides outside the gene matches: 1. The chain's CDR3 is CASSPPGQGNTEAFF. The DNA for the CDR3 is TGTGCCAGCTCACCACCTGGACAGGGGAACACTGAAGCTTTCTTT.